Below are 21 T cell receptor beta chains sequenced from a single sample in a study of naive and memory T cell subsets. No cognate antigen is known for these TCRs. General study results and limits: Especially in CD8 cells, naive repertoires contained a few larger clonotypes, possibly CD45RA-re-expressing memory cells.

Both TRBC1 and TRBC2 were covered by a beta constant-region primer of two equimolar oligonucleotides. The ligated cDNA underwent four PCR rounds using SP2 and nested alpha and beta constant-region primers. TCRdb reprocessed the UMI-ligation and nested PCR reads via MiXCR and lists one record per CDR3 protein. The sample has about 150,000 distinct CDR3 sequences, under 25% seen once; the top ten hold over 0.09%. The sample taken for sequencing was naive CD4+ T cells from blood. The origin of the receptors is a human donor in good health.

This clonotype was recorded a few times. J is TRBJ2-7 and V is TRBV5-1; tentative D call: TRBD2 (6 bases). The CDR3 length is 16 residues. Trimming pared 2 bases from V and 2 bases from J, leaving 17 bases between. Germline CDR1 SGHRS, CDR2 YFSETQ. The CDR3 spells CASSFFGGGITYEQYF. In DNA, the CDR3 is TGCGCCAGCAGCTTTTTCGGGGGAGGAATAACCTACGAGCAGTACTTC.

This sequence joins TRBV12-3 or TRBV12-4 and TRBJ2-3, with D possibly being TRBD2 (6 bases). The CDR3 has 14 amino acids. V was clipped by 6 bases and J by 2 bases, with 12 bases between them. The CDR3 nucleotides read TGTGCCAGCAGCACTGGGACTTACACAGATACGCAGTATTTT. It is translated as CASSTGTYTDTQYF.

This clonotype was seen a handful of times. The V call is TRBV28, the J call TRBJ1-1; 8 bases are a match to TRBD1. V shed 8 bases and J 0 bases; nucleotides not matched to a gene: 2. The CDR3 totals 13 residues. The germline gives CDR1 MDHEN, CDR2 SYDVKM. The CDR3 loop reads CASGTGLNTEAFF. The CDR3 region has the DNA TGTGCCAGCGGGACAGGTTTGAACACTGAAGCTTTCTTT.

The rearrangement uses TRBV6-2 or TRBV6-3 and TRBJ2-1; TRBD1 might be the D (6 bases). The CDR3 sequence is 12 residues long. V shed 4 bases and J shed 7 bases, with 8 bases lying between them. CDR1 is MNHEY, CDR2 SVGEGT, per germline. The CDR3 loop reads CASSFQGNEQFF. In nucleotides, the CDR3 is TGTGCCAGCAGTTTCCAGGGGAATGAGCAGTTCTTC.

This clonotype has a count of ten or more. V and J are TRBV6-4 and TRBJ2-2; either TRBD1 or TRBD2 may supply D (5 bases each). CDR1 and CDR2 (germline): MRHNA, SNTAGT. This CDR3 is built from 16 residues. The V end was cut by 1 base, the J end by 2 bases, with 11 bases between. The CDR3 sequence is CASSDFAGTNTGELFF. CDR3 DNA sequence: TGTGCCAGCAGTGACTTTGCTGGGACCAACACCGGGGAGCTGTTTTTT.

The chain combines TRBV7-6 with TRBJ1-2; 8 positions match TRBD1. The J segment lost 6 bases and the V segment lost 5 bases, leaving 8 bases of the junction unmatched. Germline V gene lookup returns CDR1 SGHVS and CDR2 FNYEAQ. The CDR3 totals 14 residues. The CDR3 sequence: CASSPDRVRDGYTF. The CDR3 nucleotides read TGTGCCAGCAGCCCGGACAGGGTTAGAGATGGCTACACCTTC. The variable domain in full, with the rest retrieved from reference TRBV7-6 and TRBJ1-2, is GAGVSQSPRYKVTKRGQDVALRCDPISGHVSLYWYRQALGQGPEFLTYFNYEAQQDKSGLPNDRFSAERPEGSISTLTIQRTEQRDSAMYRCASSPDRVRDGYTFGSGTRLTVV.

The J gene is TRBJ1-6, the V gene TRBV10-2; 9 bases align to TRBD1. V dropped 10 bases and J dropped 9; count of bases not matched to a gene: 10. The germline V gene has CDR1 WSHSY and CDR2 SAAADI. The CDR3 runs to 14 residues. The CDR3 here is CATSPGTGTSPLHF. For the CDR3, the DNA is TGCGCCACCTCACCCGGGACAGGGACTTCACCCCTCCACTTT.

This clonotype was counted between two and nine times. In DNA, the CDR3 is TGCGCCAGCAGCTTGAGAGCCAGCGTGAACACTGAAGCTTTCTTT. Translation: CASSLRASVNTEAFF. The rearrangement uses TRBV5-1 and TRBJ1-1, with D hard to call. The CDR3 totals 15 residues. The germline gives CDR1 SGHRS, CDR2 YFSETQ. V was trimmed by 1 base and J by 0 bases, leaving 10 bases between them.

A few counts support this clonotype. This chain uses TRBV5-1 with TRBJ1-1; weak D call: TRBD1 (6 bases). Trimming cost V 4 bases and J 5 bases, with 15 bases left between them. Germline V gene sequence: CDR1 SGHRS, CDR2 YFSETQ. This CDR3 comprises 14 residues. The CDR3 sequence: CASSPAHQGTEAFF. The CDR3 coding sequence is TGCGCCAGCAGCCCCGCACACCAGGGGACTGAAGCTTTCTTT.

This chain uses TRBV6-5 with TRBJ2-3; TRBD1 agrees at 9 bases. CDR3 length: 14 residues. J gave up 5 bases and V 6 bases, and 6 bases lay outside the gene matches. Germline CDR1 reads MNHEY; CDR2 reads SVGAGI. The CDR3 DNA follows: TGTGCCAGCAGGCGCGACAGGGGGGGAGATACGCAGTATTTT. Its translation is CASRRDRGGDTQYF.

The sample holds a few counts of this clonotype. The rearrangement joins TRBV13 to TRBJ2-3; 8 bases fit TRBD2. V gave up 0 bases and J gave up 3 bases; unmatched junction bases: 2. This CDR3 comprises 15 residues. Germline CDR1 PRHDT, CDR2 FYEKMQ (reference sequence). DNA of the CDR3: TGTGCCAGCAGCTTAGGACTAGCGGCTACAGATACGCAGTATTTT. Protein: CASSLGLAATDTQYF.

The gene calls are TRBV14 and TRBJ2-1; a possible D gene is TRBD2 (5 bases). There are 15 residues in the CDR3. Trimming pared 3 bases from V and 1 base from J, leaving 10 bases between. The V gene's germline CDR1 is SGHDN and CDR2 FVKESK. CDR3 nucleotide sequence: TGTGCCAGCAGCCACCCGCGGGTATCCTACAATGAGCAGTTCTTC. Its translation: CASSHPRVSYNEQFF.

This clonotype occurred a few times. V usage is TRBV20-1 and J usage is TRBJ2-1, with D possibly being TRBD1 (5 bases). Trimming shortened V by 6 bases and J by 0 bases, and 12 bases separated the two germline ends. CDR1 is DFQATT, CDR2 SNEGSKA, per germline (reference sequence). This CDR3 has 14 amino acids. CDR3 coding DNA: TGCAGTGCCACAGGAGACAGCTCCTACAATGAGCAGTTCTTC. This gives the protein CSATGDSSYNEQFF.

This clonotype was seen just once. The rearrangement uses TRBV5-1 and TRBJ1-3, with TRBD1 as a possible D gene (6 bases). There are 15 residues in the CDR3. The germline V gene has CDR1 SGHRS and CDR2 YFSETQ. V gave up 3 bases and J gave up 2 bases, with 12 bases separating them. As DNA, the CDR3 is TGCGCCAGCAGCTCTTCGGGACAAACTGGAAACACCATATATTTT. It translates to CASSSSGQTGNTIYF. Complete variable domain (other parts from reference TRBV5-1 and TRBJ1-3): KAGVTQTPRYLIKTRGQQVTLSCSPISGHRSVSWYQQTPGQGLQFLFEYFSETQRNKGNFPGRFSGRQFSNSRSEMNVSTLELGDSALYLCASSSSGQTGNTIYFGEGSWLTVV.

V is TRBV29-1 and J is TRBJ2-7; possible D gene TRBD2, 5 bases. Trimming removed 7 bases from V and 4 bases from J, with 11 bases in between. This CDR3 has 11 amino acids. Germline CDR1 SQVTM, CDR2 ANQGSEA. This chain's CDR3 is CSGTGVYEQYF. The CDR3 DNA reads TGCAGCGGGACCGGGGTATACGAGCAGTACTTC.

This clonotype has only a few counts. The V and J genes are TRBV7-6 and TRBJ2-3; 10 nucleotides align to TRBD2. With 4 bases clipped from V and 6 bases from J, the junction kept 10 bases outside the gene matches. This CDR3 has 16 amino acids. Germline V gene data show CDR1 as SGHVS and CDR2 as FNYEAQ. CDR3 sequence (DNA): TGTGCCAGCAGCTCTAAGGCTAGCGGGAGAGGTGATACGCAGTATTTT. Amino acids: CASSSKASGRGDTQYF.

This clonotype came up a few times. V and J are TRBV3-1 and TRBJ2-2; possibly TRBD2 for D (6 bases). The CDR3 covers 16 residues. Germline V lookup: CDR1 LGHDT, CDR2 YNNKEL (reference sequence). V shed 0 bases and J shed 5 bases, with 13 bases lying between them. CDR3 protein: CASSQEVGRKTGELFF. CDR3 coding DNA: TGTGCCAGCAGCCAAGAGGTCGGGAGAAAAACCGGGGAGCTGTTTTTT.

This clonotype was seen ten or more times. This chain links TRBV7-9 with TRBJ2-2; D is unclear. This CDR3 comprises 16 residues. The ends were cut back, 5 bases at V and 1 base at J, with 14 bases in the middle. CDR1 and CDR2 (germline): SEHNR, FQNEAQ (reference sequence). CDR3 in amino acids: CASSLPVGKNTGELFF. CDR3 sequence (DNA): TGTGCCAGCAGCCTCCCGGTGGGGAAGAACACCGGGGAGCTGTTTTTT.

The CDR3 loop is CASRTRQGTEAFF. Written as DNA, the CDR3 is TGTGCCAGCAGAACCAGACAGGGCACTGAAGCTTTCTTT. The rearrangement links TRBV12-3 or TRBV12-4 to TRBJ1-1; 7 bases align to TRBD1. The CDR3 runs 13 residues. After removal of 6 bases from V and 4 bases from J, the junction contained 5 bases not matched to a gene.

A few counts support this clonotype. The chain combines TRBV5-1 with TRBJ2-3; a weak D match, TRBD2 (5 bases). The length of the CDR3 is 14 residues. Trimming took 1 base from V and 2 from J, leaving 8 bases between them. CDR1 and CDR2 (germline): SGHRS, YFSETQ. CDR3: CASSLMEATDTQYF. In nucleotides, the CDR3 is TGCGCCAGCAGCTTGATGGAGGCCACAGATACGCAGTATTTT.

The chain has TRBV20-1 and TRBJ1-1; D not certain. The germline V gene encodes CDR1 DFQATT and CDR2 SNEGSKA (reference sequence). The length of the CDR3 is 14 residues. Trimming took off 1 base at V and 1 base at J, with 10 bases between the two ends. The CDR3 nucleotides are TGCAGTGCTAGAGCCAGGCTGTCGAACACTGAAGCTTTCTTT. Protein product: CSARARLSNTEAFF.